These 3 T cell receptor beta chains share one sample of origin, sequenced in a study of identical twins. One entry per CDR3 protein results from TCRdb running MiXCR on the 5' RACE reads. The data show some 590,000 distinct CDR3 sequences, more than 9% seen once. This sample also appeared in a second study, on yellow fever vaccine responses in identical twins.

The sequenced sample was PBMCs. The receptors were sampled from a woman under 30 in good health.

The rearrangement links TRBV6-1 to TRBJ2-7; tentatively, D is TRBD1 or TRBD2 (5 bases each). The germline V and J ends were trimmed by 7 bases and 0 bases, with 13 bases remaining between them. The CDR3 covers 14 residues. Germline CDR1 MNHNS, CDR2 SASEGT. Here the CDR3 DNA reads TGTGCCAGCACTCCCAGTGGGGGCTCCTACGAGCAGTACTTC. This sequence encodes CASTPSGGSYEQYF.

The V call is TRBV28, the J call TRBJ2-2, with TRBD1 matching 11 bases. The CDR3 runs to 18 residues. The V gene's germline CDR1 is MDHEN and CDR2 SYDVKM. The V gene end was trimmed by 6 bases and the J gene end by 1 base; junction bases not matched to a gene: 10. CDR3 DNA: TGTGCCAGCAGATCCTGGCCCGGGACAGGGGGGAACACCGGGGAGCTGTTTTTT. Translation: CASRSWPGTGGNTGELFF.

This clonotype was observed a handful of times. This chain links TRBV27 with TRBJ1-4; unclear D gene. The CDR3 loop spans 16 amino acids. CDR1 is MNHEY and CDR2 is SMNVEV in the germline V gene (reference sequence). The V end was cut by 0 bases, the J end by 3 bases, with 11 bases between. As DNA, the CDR3 is TGTGCCAGCAGTTTATCGAGGGATCTAGCTAATGAAAAACTGTTTTTT. Amino acids: CASSLSRDLANEKLFF.